Each of the 14 T cell receptor beta chains below was sequenced from the same sample in a study of shared clonotypes between healthy human individuals. Assay: immunoSEQ multiplex PCR; the TCRdb copy retains only in-frame clones and omits some. The sample shows 2 million to 2.5 million clones, 85% to 95% of them seen only once. Sequences were obtained from naive CD4+ T cells from PBMCs. Subset: CD45RA+ positively selected. All receptors come from a man aged 18 to 30 in good health. Some clones in this sample may be carry-over from other donors' samples.

CDR3 bases: TGCGCCAGCAAGGCGGAGGACAGGGCGAACACCGGGGAGCTGTTTTTT. This translates into CASKAEDRANTGELFF. This sequence joins TRBV4-1 and TRBJ2-2; 8 nucleotides match TRBD1. This CDR3 is 16 amino acids long. Per the germline V gene, CDR1 is MGHRA and CDR2 is YSYEKL. The trim removed 7 bases at V and 0 bases at J, leaving 7 bases unmatched.

Note on this clone: Other DNA sequences within the sample encode an identical CDR3. The chain has TRBV7-2 and TRBJ2-3; 10 positions match TRBD2. V gave up 4 bases and J gave up 1 base; unmatched junction bases: 5. Germline lookup yields CDR1 SGHTA and CDR2 FQGNSA. The CDR3 spans 16 residues. This chain's CDR3 is CASSSIAGGGTDTQYF. The CDR3 nucleotides are TGTGCCAGCAGCTCCATAGCGGGAGGTGGCACAGATACGCAGTATTTT.

V is TRBV7-3 and J is TRBJ2-3; D remains ambiguous. The CDR3 is 13 amino acids. V gave up 5 bases and J gave up 2 bases, with 8 bases separating them. CDR1 is SGHTA, CDR2 FQGTGA, per germline. The CDR3 region is CASSEGFTDTQYF. CDR3 DNA: TGTGCCAGCAGCGAAGGGTTCACAGATACGCAGTATTTT. Based on the CDR3 plus reference TRBV7-3 and TRBJ2-3, the full variable domain is GAGVSQTPSNKVTEKGKYVELRCDPISGHTALYWYRQSLGQGPEFLIYFQGTGAADDSGLPNDRFFAVRPEGSVSTLKIQRTERGDSAVYLCASSEGFTDTQYFGPGTRLTVL.

Notes on this clone: Additional DNA sequences in this sample encode the identical CDR3. The genes are TRBV6-5 and TRBJ1-1; D is unresolved. Looked up from germline, CDR1 is MNHEY and CDR2 is SVGAGI. The germline V and J ends were trimmed by 0 bases and 1 base, with 6 bases remaining between them. The CDR3 has 14 residues. For the CDR3, the DNA is TGTGCCAGCAGTTACTCTCCAGGGAACACTGAAGCTTTCTTT. Its translation is CASSYSPGNTEAFF.

This chain links TRBV7-8 with TRBJ2-7; 9 bases map to TRBD1. The CDR3 spans 19 residues. Per germline, CDR1 SGHVS and CDR2 FQNEAQ. V lost 1 base to trimming and J lost 1 base; unmatched junction nucleotides: 14. The chain's CDR3 is CASSLGTGDPLSYSYEQYF. The CDR3 region has the DNA TGTGCCAGCAGCTTAGGGACAGGGGACCCCCTTTCCTATTCCTACGAGCAGTACTTC.

The chain has TRBV2 and TRBJ1-5, with D uncertain. The CDR3 spans 13 residues. Germline V gene lookup returns CDR1 SNHLY and CDR2 FYNNEI. Deletions cut 0 bases from V and 6 bases from J, with 6 bases between. CDR3 bases: TGTGCCAGCAGTGAAGCGCTGGGTCAGCCCCAGCATTTT. It is translated as CASSEALGQPQHF.

Comments on this clone: Other DNA sequences in the sample encode the same CDR3. The CDR3 coding sequence is TGTGCCACCAGCAGAGCGGGTCAGCCCCAGCATTTT. Amino acids: CATSRAGQPQHF. This chain joins TRBV15 and TRBJ1-5; D is ambiguous. Germline loops: CDR1 LNHNV, CDR2 YYDKDF (reference sequence). The CDR3 runs 12 residues. The V end lost 1 base, the J end lost 6 bases, and 4 bases lay between the germline ends.

This chain joins TRBV5-6 and TRBJ2-1; the D is unclear. The germline V gene has CDR1 SGHDT and CDR2 YYEEEE. V lost 0 bases, J lost 0 bases, and 7 bases lay in between. This CDR3 region has 15 residues. CDR3 region: CASSLDISSYNEQFF. The CDR3 region has the DNA TGTGCCAGCAGCTTGGACATAAGCTCCTACAATGAGCAGTTCTTC.

This chain links TRBV7-9 with TRBJ1-5, with a tentative D call TRBD1 (5 bases). CDR1 is SEHNR and CDR2 is FQNEAQ in the germline V gene (reference sequence). Trimming removed 6 bases from V and 7 bases from J, with 10 bases in between. The CDR3 contains 12 residues. The CDR3 DNA reads as TGTGCCAGCAGGGGGGAGCGGCAGCCCCAGCATTTT. The encoded protein is CASRGERQPQHF.

The rearrangement links TRBV11-2 to TRBJ1-1, with D hard to call. With 0 bases removed from V and 6 bases from J, the gap between germline ends came to 14 bases. Germline CDR1 and CDR2: SGHAT and FQNNGV. This CDR3 spans 15 amino acids. The CDR3 nucleotides are TGTGCCAGCAGCTTAGATCAAGGAACTAGCGCTGAAGCTTTCTTT. Translating gives CASSLDQGTSAEAFF.

The gene calls are TRBV28 and TRBJ2-7; 15 nucleotides agree with TRBD2. Per germline, CDR1 MDHEN and CDR2 SYDVKM. The J segment lost 7 bases and the V segment lost 3 bases, leaving 13 bases of the junction unmatched. This CDR3 contains 18 residues. In nucleotides, the CDR3 is TGTGCCAGCAGTTTCCCTTCGTCCGGGACTAGCGGGAGGAGAGAGCAGTACTTC. It specifies CASSFPSSGTSGRREQYF.

V is TRBV29-1 and J is TRBJ1-1; 9 bases match TRBD1. This CDR3 has 14 amino acids. Trimming took 6 bases from V and 5 from J; bases not matched to a gene: 10. CDR1 is SQVTM and CDR2 is ANQGSEA in the germline V gene. The CDR3 DNA reads as TGCAGCGTCATCGGGACAGGGAAAAAAACTGAAGCTTTCTTT. This encodes CSVIGTGKKTEAFF.

J is TRBJ2-5 and V is TRBV4-2, with 7 positions matching TRBD1. Germline CDR1 and CDR2: LGHNA and YNFKEQ. The CDR3 contains 17 residues. Trimming removed 4 bases from V and 1 base from J; junction bases left unmatched: 12. CDR3 sequence (DNA): TGTGCCAGCAGCCCAAGGGGAACAGGGGCGATCCAAGAGACCCAGTACTTC. The encoded protein is CASSPRGTGAIQETQYF.

V gene TRBV18 combines with J gene TRBJ2-5; weak D call: TRBD1 (6 bases). The germline V gene encodes CDR1 KGHSH and CDR2 LQKENI. The CDR3 sequence is 14 residues long. Trimming pared 6 bases from V and 5 bases from J, leaving 16 bases between. The chain's CDR3 is CASSPNRVGETQYF. CDR3 DNA: TGTGCCAGCTCCCCAAACAGGGTTGGGGAGACCCAGTACTTC.